The source of this T cell receptor (beta chain) is a study of vaccination and CD4 T cells after COVID-19. Study in general: Two of the convalescents were Hispanic, and convalescents were six males and four females.

This CDR3 has 15 residues. Germline CDR1 MGHRA, CDR2 YSYEKL. The study sequenced cultured CD4+ T cell DNA using the Oncomine TCR Beta short-read assay. TCRdb called the PCR reads again in MiXCR, with one record for every CDR3 protein. Found here are approximately 9,300 distinct CDR3 sequences, approximately 23% of them singletons; the top ten hold approximately 24%. Treatment denoted: approximately nine-day PBMC culture with coronavirus spike peptide pools or control peptides (ViraFEST assay). On this clonotype itself: The antigen remains undetermined. At one of its ends the junction is not consistent with the germline gene, which may arise from a read error.

V gene TRBV4-1 combines with J gene TRBJ1-2; 7 bases fit TRBD1. Here the sequenced sample was CD4+ T cells from blood, cultured in vitro, taken before SARS-CoV-2 vaccination. This TCR was recovered from a human donor who received a COVID-19 vaccine. CDR3 in DNA: TGCGCCAGCAGCCCCGGGACAGAAAGGACCTATGGCCACACCTTC. This translates into CASSPGTERTYGHTF.